A selection of T cell receptor beta chains follows, all from one sample in a study of OX40 agonist ivuxolimab in advanced cancers. TCRdb's table, derived via immunoSEQ multiplex PCR, lists solely in-frame clones and lacks some. The sample has more than 100,000 clones, 75% to 90% seen once; the top ten hold 0.55%. The source material was CD4+ or CD8+ T cells sorted from blood, sampled in a trial of the OX40 agonist ivuxolimab. All receptors derive from an adult with an advanced solid tumor such as melanoma, head and neck, liver or kidney cancer. The CDR3 runs from the conserved cysteine through the conserved F or W. The order of the fields is J gene, D gene, CDR3 length, V gene, CDR3 DNA, CDR3 protein. D genes are given only for firm matches.

j_gene: TRBJ2-6
d_gene: NA
len: 14
v_gene: TRBV5-1
CDR3nt: TGCGCCAGCAGCCCGCTATCTGGGGCCAACGTCCTGACTTTC
CDR3aa: CASSPLSGANVLTF

j_gene: TRBJ2-3
d_gene: NA
len: 13
v_gene: TRBV5-4
CDR3nt: TGTGCCAGCAGCTTGGTGGCAGCAGATACGCAGTATTTT
CDR3aa: CASSLVAADTQYF

j_gene: TRBJ1-4
d_gene: NA
len: 15
v_gene: TRBV5-4
CDR3nt: TGTGCCAGCAGCAGAGACACGACAACTAATGAAAAACTGTTTTTT
CDR3aa: CASSRDTTTNEKLFF

j_gene: TRBJ1-1
d_gene: NA
len: 14
v_gene: TRBV7-2
CDR3nt: TGTGCCAGCAGCGCGACGGGGCCCCAAACTGAAGCTTTCTTT
CDR3aa: CASSATGPQTEAFF

j_gene: TRBJ2-7
d_gene: TRBD2
len: 16
v_gene: TRBV19
CDR3nt: TGTGCCAGTAGTAAGAAGCGGGGGGCGGTATCCTACGAGCAGTACTTC
CDR3aa: CASSKKRGAVSYEQYF

j_gene: TRBJ1-1
d_gene: TRBD1
len: 16
v_gene: TRBV30
CDR3nt: TGTGCCTGGAGTGTACCAGGGGGCGTAGGAAGAACTGAAGCTTTCTTT
CDR3aa: CAWSVPGGVGRTEAFF

j_gene: TRBJ1-2
d_gene: NA
len: 15
v_gene: TRBV9
CDR3nt: TGTGCCAGCAGCGTAGCTGAAGGAGACCTCAGAAGCTACACCTTC
CDR3aa: CASSVAEGDLRSYTF

j_gene: TRBJ2-7
d_gene: NA
len: 13
v_gene: TRBV27
CDR3nt: TGTGCCAGCGCCCCCCGGGATTTCTACGAGCAGTACTTC
CDR3aa: CASAPRDFYEQYF

j_gene: TRBJ2-3
d_gene: NA
len: 12
v_gene: TRBV2
CDR3nt: TGTGCCAGCAGTCTTACTACAGATACGCAGTATTTT
CDR3aa: CASSLTTDTQYF

j_gene: TRBJ2-3
d_gene: NA
len: 12
v_gene: TRBV19
CDR3nt: TGTGCCAGTAGTATAGTGGCAGATACGCAGTATTTT
CDR3aa: CASSIVADTQYF

j_gene: TRBJ2-5
d_gene: NA
len: 13
v_gene: TRBV7-6
CDR3nt: TGTGCCAGCAGCTTCGGGGGTCTGGAGACCCAGTACTTC
CDR3aa: CASSFGGLETQYF

j_gene: TRBJ2-2
d_gene: TRBD1
len: 15
v_gene: TRBV6-5
CDR3nt: TGTGCCAGCAAACCGGGACAGGGGGCGACCGGGGAGCTGTTTTTT
CDR3aa: CASKPGQGATGELFF

j_gene: TRBJ2-7
d_gene: TRBD1
len: 12
v_gene: TRBV6-5
CDR3nt: TGTGCCAGCGGGGACAGGGGGCTTGAGCAGTACTTC
CDR3aa: CASGDRGLEQYF

j_gene: TRBJ2-5
d_gene: NA
len: 13
v_gene: TRBV28
CDR3nt: TGTGCCAGCAGCGGACAGAACCAAGAGACCCAGTACTTC
CDR3aa: CASSGQNQETQYF

j_gene: TRBJ2-4
d_gene: TRBD2
len: 17
v_gene: TRBV19
CDR3nt: TGTGCCAGTAGTATAGGTCCACGAGGACTAGGGAAAAACATTCAGTACTTC
CDR3aa: CASSIGPRGLGKNIQYF

j_gene: TRBJ2-3
d_gene: TRBD2
len: 14
v_gene: TRBV2
CDR3nt: TGTGCCAGCAGTCGGACTAGTAGGACAGATACGCAGTATTTT
CDR3aa: CASSRTSRTDTQYF